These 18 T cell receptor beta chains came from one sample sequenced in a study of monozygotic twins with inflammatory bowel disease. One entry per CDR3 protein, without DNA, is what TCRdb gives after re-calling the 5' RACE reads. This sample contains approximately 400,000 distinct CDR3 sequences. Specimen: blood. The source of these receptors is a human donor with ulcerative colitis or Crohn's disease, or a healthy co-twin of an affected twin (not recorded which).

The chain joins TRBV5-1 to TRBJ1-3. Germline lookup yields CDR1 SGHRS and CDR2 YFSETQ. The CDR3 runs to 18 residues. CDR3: CASSWGNAGIGSGNTIYF.

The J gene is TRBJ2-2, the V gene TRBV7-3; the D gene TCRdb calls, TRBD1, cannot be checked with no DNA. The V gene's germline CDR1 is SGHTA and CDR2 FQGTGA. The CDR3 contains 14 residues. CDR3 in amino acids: CASSLAGGPGELFF.

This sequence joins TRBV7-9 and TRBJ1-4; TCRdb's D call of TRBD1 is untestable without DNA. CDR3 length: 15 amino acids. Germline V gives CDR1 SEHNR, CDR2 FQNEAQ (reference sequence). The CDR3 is CASSLAVGGKEKLFF.

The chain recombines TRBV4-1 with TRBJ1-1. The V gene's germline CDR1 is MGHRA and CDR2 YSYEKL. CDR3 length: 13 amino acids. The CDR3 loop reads CASSQDRSIMAFF.

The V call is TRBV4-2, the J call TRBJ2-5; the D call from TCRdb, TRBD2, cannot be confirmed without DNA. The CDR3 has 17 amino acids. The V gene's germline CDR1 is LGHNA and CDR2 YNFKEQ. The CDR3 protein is CASSPRGLAGGQETQYF.

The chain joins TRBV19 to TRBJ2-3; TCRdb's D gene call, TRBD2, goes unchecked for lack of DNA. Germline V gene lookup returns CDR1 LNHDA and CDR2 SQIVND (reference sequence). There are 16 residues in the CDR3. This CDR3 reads CASSILIGGPTDTQYF.

CDR3 in amino acids: CASSYRYGYTF. The chain links TRBV6-2 or TRBV6-3 to TRBJ1-2. The CDR3 is made up of 11 amino acids. CDR1 MNHEY and CDR2 SVGEGT come from the germline V gene.

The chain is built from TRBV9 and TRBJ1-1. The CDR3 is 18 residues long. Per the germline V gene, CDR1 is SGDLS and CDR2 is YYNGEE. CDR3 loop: CASSVALSGRAGNTEAFF.

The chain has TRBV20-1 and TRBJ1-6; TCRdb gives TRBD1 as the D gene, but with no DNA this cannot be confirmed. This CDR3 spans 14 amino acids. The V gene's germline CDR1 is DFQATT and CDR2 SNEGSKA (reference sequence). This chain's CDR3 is CSANSRLGTSPLHF.

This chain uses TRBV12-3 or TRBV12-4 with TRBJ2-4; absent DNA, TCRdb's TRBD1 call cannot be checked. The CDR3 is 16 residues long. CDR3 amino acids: CASSSQQGLAKNIQYF.

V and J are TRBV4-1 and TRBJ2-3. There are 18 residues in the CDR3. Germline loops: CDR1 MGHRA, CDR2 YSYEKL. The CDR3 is CASSQDFLAGRIRDTQYF.

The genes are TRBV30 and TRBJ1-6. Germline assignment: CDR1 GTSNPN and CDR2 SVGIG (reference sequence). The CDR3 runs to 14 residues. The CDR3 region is CAWSGPQKVPPLHF.

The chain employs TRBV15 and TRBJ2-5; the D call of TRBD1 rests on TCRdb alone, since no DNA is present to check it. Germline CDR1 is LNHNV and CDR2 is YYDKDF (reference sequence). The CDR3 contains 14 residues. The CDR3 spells CASGQGRVSETQYF.

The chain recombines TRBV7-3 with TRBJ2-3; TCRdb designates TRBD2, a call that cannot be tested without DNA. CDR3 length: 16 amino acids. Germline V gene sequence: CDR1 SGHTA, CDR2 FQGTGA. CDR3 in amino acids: CASSPNRGGVTDTQYF.

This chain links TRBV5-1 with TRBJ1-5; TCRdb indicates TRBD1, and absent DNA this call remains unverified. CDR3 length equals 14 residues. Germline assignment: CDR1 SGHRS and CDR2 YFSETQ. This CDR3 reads CASSLIGGNQPQHF.

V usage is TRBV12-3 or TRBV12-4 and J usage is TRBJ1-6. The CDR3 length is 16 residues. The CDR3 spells CASSSEPGTYNSPLHF.

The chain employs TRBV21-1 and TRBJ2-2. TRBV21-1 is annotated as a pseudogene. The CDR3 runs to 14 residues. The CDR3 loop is CASSSRIVTGELFF.

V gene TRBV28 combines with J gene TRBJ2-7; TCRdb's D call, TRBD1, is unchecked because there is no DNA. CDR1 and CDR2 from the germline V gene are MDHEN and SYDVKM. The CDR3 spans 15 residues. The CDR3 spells CASSSLTGTGTQQYF.